The rows below give T cell receptor beta chains drawn from one sample of a study of shared clonotypes between healthy human individuals. This table comes from immunoSEQ multiplex PCR, and its TCRdb copy is limited to in-frame clones, with some not included. The repertoire consists of approximately 500,000 clones, with approximately 79% occurring once and the leading ten covering 10% to 15%. Sequencing was carried out using PBMCs. The receptor source for this set is a woman between 35 and 50 years old in good health. Some clones in this sample may be carry-over from other donors' samples. Both conserved end residues are trimmed from each CDR3. A D gene is named only where the DNA matches it firmly. The listing skips clone size in some rows; elsewhere it reads once, few, many or a size class.

abundance,v_gene,j_gene,d_gene,CDR3aa
-,TRBV19,TRBJ2-7,-,ASSAATATHYEQY
-,TRBV29-1,TRBJ2-7,TRBD2,SVETSGLYEQY
-,TRBV10-3,TRBJ1-5,-,AISDYRVDQPQH
-,TRBV7-2,TRBJ2-1,-,ASSKRVDSYNEQF
-,TRBV10-3,TRBJ2-1,-,AISESSRDEQF
-,TRBV28,TRBJ1-2,-,ASSSAAGYT
once,TRBV6-1,TRBJ2-2,-,ASSDGVWGTGELF
once,TRBV7-9,TRBJ2-5,-,ASSLDLETQY
-,TRBV2,TRBJ2-2,-,ASLRSPNTGELF
-,TRBV5-6,TRBJ2-3,TRBD2,ASSLVRLAGEGTDTQY
many,TRBV20-1,TRBJ2-5,-,SADSQETQY
many,TRBV5-1,TRBJ2-1,TRBD2,ASSREASGSSYNEQF
few,TRBV18,TRBJ2-1,-,ASSPPGGPEQF
-,TRBV7-2,TRBJ1-5,TRBD1,ASSSTGTGARGNQPQH
-,TRBV10-3,TRBJ2-7,-,AVRSGVRSYEQY
-,TRBV28,TRBJ1-1,-,ASSLFWSGRMNTEAF
-,TRBV28,TRBJ2-5,-,ASSIGGSQETQY
-,TRBV7-9,TRBJ2-2,TRBD2,ASSSGSYGELF
-,TRBV11-2,TRBJ2-1,-,ASSLDMGEQF
-,TRBV11-3,TRBJ2-2,TRBD1,ASSHRQGIMAGELF
once,TRBV6-6,TRBJ2-4,TRBD1,ASSYGRTGNIQY
-,TRBV9,TRBJ2-1,TRBD1,ASSVSTGAEQF
-,TRBV29-1,TRBJ2-3,-,SVVRLGGTDTQY
medium-sized,TRBV11-2,TRBJ2-1,TRBD2,ASSFSGTLGEQF
-,TRBV7-3,TRBJ2-1,TRBD2,ASSQSSGENNEQF
-,TRBV7-3,TRBJ2-5,-,ASSLTGGYETQY
-,TRBV2,TRBJ2-5,TRBD2,ASRDARGGETQY
-,TRBV19,TRBJ1-2,-,ASSISDNYGYT
-,TRBV18,TRBJ1-5,TRBD1,ASSRTGANQPQH
-,TRBV28,TRBJ1-2,TRBD1,ASTLTGVHGYT
-,TRBV11-2,TRBJ2-1,-,ASSLAGANEQF
few,TRBV7-3,TRBJ2-1,TRBD2,ASSPVAGGRNEQF